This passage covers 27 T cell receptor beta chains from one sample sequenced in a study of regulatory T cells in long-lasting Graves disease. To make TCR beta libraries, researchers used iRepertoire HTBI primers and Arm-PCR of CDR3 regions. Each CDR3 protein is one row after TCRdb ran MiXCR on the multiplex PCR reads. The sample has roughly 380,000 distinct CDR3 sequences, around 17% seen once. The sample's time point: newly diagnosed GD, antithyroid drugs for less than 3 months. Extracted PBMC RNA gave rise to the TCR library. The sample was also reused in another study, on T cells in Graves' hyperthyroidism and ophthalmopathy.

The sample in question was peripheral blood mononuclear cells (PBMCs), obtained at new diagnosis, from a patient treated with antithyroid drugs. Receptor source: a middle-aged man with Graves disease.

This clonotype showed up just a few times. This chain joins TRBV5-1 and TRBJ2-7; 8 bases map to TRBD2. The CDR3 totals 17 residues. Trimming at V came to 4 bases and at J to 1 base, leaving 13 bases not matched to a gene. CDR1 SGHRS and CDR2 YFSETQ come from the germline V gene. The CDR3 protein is CASSPGVAGTGSYEQYF. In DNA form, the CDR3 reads TGCGCCAGCAGCCCCGGGGTAGCGGGAACTGGTTCCTACGAGCAGTACTTC.

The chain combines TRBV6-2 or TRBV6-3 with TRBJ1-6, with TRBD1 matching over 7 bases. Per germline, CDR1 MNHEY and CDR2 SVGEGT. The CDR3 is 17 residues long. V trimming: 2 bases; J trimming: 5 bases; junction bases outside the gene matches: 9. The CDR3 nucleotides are TGTGCCAGCAGTTACGGGGGGACAGCTACTAATAATTCACCCCTCCACTTT. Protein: CASSYGGTATNNSPLHF.

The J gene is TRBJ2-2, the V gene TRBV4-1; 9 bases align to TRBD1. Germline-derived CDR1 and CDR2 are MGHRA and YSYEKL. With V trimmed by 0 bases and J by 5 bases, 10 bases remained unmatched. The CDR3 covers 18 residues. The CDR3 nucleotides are TGCGCCAGCAGCCAAGAAGTAAGGGACAGGGAGAATACCGGGGAGCTGTTTTTT. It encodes CASSQEVRDRENTGELFF.

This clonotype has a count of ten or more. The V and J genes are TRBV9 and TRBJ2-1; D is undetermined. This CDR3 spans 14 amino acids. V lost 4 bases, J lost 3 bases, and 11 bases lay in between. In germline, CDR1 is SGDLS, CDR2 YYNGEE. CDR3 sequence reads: CASSLRLSYNEQFF. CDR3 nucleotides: TGTGCCAGCAGCCTCCGACTGAGCTACAATGAGCAGTTCTTC.

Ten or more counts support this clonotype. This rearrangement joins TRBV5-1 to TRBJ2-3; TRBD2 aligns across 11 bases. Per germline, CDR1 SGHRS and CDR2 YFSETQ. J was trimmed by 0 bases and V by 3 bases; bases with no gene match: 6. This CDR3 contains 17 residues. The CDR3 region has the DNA TGCGCCAGCAGCTCGGTACTAGCGGGGGTAAGCACAGATACGCAGTATTTT. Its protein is CASSSVLAGVSTDTQYF.

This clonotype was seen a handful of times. The CDR3 bases are TGTGCCAGCAGACAACGACAGGGAACGTACGATGAGCAGTTCTTC. This codes for CASRQRQGTYDEQFF. The V call is TRBV12-3 or TRBV12-4, the J call TRBJ2-1; 7 positions match TRBD1. Trimming cost V 6 bases and J 8 bases; bases outside gene matches: 13. The CDR3 is 15 residues long.

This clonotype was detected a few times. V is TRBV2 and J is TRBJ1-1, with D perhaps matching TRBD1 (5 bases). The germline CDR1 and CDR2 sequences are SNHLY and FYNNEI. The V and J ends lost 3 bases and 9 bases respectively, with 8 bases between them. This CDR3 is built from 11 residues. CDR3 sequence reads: CASSDRAKAFF. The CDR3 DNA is TGTGCCAGCAGTGACAGGGCTAAAGCTTTCTTT.

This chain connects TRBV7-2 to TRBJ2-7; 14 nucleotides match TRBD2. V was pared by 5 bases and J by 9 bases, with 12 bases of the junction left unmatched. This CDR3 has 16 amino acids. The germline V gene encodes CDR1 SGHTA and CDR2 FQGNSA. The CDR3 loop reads CASSPRTSGGSSRQYF. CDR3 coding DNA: TGTGCCAGCAGCCCACGGACTAGCGGGGGGTCGTCTCGGCAGTACTTC.

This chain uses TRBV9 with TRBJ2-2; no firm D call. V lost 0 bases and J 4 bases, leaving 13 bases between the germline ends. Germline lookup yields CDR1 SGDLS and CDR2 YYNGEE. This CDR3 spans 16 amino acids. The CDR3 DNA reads TGTGCCAGCAGCGTAGCAAACCTCGCCTCCACCGGGGAGCTGTTTTTT. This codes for CASSVANLASTGELFF.

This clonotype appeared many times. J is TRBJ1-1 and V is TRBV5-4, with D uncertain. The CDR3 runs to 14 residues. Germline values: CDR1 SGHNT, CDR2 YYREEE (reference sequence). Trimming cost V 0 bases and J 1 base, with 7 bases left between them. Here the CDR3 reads CASSLGTENTEAFF. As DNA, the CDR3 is TGTGCCAGCAGCTTGGGGACGGAGAACACTGAAGCTTTCTTT.

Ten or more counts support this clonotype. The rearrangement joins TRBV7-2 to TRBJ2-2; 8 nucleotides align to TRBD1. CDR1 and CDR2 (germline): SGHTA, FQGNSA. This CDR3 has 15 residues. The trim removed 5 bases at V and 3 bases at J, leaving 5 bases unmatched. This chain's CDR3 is CASSPDRAYTGELFF. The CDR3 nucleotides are TGTGCCAGCAGCCCGGACAGGGCTTACACCGGGGAGCTGTTTTTT.

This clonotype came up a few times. CDR3 in amino acids: CASSPPLAGGRGGETQYF. As DNA, the CDR3 is TGCGCCAGCAGCCCCCCACTAGCGGGGGGACGCGGAGGGGAGACCCAGTACTTC. This chain joins TRBV5-1 and TRBJ2-5; 12 positions match TRBD2. CDR3 size: 18 residues. After removal of 4 bases from V and 5 bases from J, the junction contained 15 bases not matched to a gene. Germline assignment: CDR1 SGHRS and CDR2 YFSETQ.

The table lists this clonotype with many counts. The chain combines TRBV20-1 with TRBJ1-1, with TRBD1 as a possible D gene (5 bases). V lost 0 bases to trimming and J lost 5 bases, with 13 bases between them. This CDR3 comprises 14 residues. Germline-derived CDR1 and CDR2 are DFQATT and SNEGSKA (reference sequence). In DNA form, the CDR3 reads TGCAGTGCTAGAGATTCTGGGGCCCGTACTGAAGCTTTCTTT. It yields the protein CSARDSGARTEAFF.

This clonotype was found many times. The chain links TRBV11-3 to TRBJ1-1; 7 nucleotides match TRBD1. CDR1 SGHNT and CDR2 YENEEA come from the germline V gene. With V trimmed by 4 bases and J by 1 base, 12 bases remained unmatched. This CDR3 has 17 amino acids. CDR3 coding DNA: TGTGCCAGCAGCTGGGGATGGACAGGAGACACGAACACTGAAGCTTTCTTT. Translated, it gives CASSWGWTGDTNTEAFF.

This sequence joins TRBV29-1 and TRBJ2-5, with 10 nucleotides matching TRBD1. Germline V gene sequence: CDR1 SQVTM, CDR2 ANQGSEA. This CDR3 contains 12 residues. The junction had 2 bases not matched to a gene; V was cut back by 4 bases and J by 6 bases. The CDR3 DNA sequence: TGCAGCGTTGGGGGACAGGGGAAGACCCAGTACTTC. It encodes CSVGGQGKTQYF.

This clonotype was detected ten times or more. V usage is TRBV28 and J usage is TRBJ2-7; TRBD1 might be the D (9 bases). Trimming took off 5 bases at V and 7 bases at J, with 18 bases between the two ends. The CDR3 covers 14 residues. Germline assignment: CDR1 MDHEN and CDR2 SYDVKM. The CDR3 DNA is TGTGCCAGCAGTCCGGGGGGGACAGGGATGGAGCAGTACTTC. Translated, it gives CASSPGGTGMEQYF.

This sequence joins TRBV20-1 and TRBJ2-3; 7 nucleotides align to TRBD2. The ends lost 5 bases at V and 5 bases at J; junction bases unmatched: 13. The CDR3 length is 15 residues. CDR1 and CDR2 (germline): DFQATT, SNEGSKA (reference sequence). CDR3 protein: CSAPWPGGHIDTQYF. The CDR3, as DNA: TGCAGTGCTCCTTGGCCGGGGGGTCACATAGATACGCAGTATTTT.

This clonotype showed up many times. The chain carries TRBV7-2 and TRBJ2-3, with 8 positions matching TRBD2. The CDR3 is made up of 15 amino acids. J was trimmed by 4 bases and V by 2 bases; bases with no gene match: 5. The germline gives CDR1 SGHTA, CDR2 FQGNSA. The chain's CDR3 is CASSLWGLDSDTQYF. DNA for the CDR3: TGTGCCAGCAGCTTATGGGGACTAGATTCAGATACGCAGTATTTT. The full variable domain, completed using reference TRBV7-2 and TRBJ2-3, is GAGVSQSPSNKVTEKGKDVELRCDPISGHTALYWYRQSLGQGLEFLIYFQGNSAPDKSGLPSDRFSAERTGGSVSTLTIQRTQQEDSAVYLCASSLWGLDSDTQYFGPGTRLTVL.

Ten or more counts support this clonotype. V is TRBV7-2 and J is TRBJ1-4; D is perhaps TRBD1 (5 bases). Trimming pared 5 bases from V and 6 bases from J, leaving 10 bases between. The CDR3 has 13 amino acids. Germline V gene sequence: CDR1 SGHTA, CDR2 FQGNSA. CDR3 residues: CASSPAGDEKLFF. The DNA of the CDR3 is TGTGCCAGCAGCCCTGCGGGGGATGAAAAACTGTTTTTT.

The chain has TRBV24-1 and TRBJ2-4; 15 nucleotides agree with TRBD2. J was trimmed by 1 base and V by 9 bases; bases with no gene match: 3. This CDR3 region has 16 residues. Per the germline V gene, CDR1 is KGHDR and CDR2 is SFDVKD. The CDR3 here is CATGTSGGWAKNIQYF. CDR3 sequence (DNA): TGTGCCACCGGGACTAGCGGGGGGTGGGCCAAAAACATTCAGTACTTC.

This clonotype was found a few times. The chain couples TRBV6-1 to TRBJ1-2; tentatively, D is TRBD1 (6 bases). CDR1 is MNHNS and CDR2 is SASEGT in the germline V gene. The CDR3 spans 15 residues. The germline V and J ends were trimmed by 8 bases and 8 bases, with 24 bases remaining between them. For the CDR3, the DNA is TGTGCCAGCTGGGGGCCGGGACGATCTATTGGGGGCTACACCTTC. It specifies CASWGPGRSIGGYTF.

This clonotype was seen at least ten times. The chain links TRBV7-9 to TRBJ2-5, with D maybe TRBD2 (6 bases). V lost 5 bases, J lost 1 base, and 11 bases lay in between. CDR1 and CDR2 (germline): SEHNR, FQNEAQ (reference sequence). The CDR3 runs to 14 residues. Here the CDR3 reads CASSLHSGQETQYF. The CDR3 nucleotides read TGTGCCAGCAGCCTTCATAGCGGCCAAGAGACCCAGTACTTC. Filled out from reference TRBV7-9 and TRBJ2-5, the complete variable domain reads DTGVSQNPRHKITKRGQNVTFRCDPISEHNRLYWYRQTLGQGPEFLTYFQNEAQLEKSRLLSDRFSAERPKGSFSTLEIQRTEQGDSAMYLCASSLHSGQETQYFGPGTRLLVL.

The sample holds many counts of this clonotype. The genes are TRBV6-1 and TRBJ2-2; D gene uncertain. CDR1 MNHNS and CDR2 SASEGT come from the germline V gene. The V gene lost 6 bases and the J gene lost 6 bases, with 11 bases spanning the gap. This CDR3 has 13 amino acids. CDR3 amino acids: CASRRVSPGELFF. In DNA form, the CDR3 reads TGTGCCAGCAGAAGGGTCTCACCCGGGGAGCTGTTTTTT.

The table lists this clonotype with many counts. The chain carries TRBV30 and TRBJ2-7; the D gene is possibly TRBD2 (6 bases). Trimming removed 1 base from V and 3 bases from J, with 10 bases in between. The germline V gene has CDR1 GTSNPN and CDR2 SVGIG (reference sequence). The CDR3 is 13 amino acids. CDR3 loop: CAWSEMTSYEQYF. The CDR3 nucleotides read TGTGCCTGGAGTGAGATGACTAGCTACGAGCAGTACTTC. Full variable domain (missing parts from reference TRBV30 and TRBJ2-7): SQTIHQWPATLVQPVGSPLSLECTVEGTSNPNLYWYRQAAGRGLQLLFYSVGIGQISSEVPQNLSASRPQDRQFILSSKKLLLSDSGFYLCAWSEMTSYEQYFGPGTRLTVT.

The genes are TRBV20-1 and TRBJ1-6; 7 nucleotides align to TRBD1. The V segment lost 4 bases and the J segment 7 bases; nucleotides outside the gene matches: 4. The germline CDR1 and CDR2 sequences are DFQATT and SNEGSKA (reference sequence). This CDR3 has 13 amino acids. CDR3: CSAIGQANSPLHF. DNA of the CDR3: TGCAGTGCTATAGGACAGGCAAATTCACCCCTCCACTTT.

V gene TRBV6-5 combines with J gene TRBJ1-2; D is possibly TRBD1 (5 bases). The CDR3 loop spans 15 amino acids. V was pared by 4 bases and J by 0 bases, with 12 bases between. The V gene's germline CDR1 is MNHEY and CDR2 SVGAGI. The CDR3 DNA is TGTGCCAGCAGTTCTGACAGCCATTCTAACTATGGCTACACCTTC. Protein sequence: CASSSDSHSNYGYTF.

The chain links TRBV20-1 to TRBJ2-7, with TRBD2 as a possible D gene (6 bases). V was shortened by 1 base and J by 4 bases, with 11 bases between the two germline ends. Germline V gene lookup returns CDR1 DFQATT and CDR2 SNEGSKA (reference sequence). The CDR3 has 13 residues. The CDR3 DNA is TGCAGTGCTAGAGGCGGGGTTTGGTACGAGCAGTACTTC. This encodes CSARGGVWYEQYF.